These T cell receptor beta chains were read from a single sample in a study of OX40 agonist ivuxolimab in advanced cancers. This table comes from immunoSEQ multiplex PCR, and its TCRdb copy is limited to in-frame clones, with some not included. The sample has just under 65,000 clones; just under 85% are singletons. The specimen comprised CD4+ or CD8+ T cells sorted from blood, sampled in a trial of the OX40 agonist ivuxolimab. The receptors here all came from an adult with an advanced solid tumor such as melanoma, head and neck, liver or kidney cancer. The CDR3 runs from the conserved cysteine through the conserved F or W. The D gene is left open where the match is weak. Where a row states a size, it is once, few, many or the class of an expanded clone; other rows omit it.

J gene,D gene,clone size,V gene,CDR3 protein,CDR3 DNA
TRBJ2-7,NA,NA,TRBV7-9,CASSAQTVRGSYEQYF,TGTGCCAGCAGCGCCCAGACAGTCCGCGGCTCCTACGAGCAGTACTTC
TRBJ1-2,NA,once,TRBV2,CASSEGPTASVAF,TGTGCCAGCAGTGAGGGACCGACAGCGAGCGTCGCCTTC
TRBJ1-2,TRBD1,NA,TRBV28,CASSSAGTGGGYGYTF,TGTGCCAGCAGTTCCGCCGGGACAGGGGGCGGCTATGGCTACACCTTC
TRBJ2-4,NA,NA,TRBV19,CASSIQGAKNIQYF,TGTGCCAGTAGTATCCAGGGGGCCAAAAACATTCAGTACTTC
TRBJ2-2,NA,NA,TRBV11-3,CASRRRVNTGELFF,TGTGCCAGCAGGAGGCGGGTGAACACCGGGGAGCTGTTTTTT
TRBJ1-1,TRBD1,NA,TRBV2,CASSVRDSEDF,TGTGCCAGCAGTGTCCGGGACAGTGAGGACTTT
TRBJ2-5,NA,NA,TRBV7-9,CASSPTYGDRETQYF,TGTGCCAGCAGCCCTACGTATGGGGATCGAGAGACCCAGTACTTC
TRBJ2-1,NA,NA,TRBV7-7,CASSLGTLDEQFF,TGTGCTAGCAGCCTCGGGACTCTTGATGAGCAGTTCTTC
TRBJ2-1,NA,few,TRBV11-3,CASSLESGEGNEQFF,TGTGCCAGCAGCTTAGAATCGGGAGAGGGCAATGAGCAGTTCTTC
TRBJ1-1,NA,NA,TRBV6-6,CASSYSSSQAFF,TGTGCCAGCAGTTACTCGAGTAGTCAAGCTTTCTTT
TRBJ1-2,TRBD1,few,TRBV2,CASSEHFGTAYGYTF,TGTGCCAGCAGTGAGCACTTCGGGACAGCCTATGGCTACACCTTC
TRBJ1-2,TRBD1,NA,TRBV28,CASSSPGQGVYGYTF,TGTGCCAGCAGTTCCCCCGGGCAGGGGGTTTATGGCTACACCTTC
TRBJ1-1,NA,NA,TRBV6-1,CASSEWTEAFF,TGTGCCAGCAGTGAATGGACTGAAGCTTTCTTT
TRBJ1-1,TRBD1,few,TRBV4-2,CASSQVDRGTEAFF,TGTGCCAGCAGCCAAGTCGACAGGGGAACTGAAGCTTTCTTT
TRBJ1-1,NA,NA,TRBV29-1,CSVDLQGAFF,TGCAGCGTTGACCTTCAGGGAGCTTTCTTT
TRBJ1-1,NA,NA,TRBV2,CASSDTGRGIAFF,TGTGCCAGCAGTGATACAGGACGGGGTATAGCTTTCTTT
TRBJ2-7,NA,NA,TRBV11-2,CASSLEGWYEQYF,TGTGCCAGCAGCTTAGAGGGGTGGTACGAGCAGTACTTC
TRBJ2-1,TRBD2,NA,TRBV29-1,CSVELPTSGRAYNEQFF,TGCAGCGTTGAGCTCCCGACTAGCGGGAGGGCCTACAATGAGCAGTTCTTC
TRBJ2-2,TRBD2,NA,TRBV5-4,CASTQAPGGNTGELFF,TGTGCCAGCACCCAAGCTCCGGGGGGGAACACCGGGGAGCTGTTTTTT
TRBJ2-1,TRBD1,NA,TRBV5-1,CASSPGQAYNEQFF,TGCGCCAGCAGCCCGGGACAGGCCTACAATGAGCAGTTCTTC
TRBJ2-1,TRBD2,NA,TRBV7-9,CASSILWGGRSYNEQFF,TGTGCCAGCAGCATTTTATGGGGCGGGAGGTCCTACAATGAGCAGTTCTTC
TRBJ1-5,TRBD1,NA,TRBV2,CASGGTGSQHF,TGTGCCAGCGGTGGGACAGGGTCACAGCATTTT
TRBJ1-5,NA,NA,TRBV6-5,CASVQGVNQPQHF,TGTGCCAGCGTTCAGGGCGTGAATCAGCCTCAGCATTTT
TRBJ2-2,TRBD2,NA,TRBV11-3,CASSPRGLAGTDEELFF,TGTGCCAGCAGCCCGAGGGGACTAGCGGGGACAGACGAGGAGCTGTTTTTT
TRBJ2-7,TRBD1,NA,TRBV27,CASSISGQGSYEQYF,TGTGCCAGCAGTATCTCGGGACAGGGCTCCTACGAGCAGTACTTC
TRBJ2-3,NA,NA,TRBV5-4,CASSSGQPTDTQYF,TGTGCCAGCAGCTCGGGCCAACCGACAGATACGCAGTATTTT
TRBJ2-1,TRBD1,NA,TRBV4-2,CASRTGGYNEQFF,TGTGCCAGCAGAACAGGGGGGTACAATGAGCAGTTCTTC
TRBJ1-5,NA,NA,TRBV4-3,CASSQAGPYSQPQHF,TGCGCCAGCAGCCAAGCCGGGCCGTACAGTCAGCCCCAGCATTTT
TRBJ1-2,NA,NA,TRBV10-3,CAILRDPSNYGYTF,TGTGCCATCCTCCGGGACCCGTCTAACTATGGCTACACCTTC
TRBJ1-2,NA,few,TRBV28,CASSLGPGYGYTF,TGTGCCAGCAGTTTAGGTCCGGGCTATGGCTACACCTTC
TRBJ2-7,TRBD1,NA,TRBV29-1,CSVGTGAYYEQYF,TGCAGCGTTGGGACAGGGGCCTACTACGAGCAGTACTTC
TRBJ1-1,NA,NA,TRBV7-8,CASSFGRHTEAFF,TGTGCCAGCAGCTTCGGACGGCACACTGAAGCTTTCTTT
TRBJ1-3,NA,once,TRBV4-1,CASSQESVGGASFRIYF,TGCGCCAGCAGCCAAGAAAGTGTGGGGGGGGCCTCCTTCCGCATATATTTT
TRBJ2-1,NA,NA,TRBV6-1,CASSVYNEQFF,TGTGCCAGCAGCGTTTACAATGAGCAGTTCTTC
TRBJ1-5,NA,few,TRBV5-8,CASSLGDTTQPQHF,TGTGCCAGCAGCTTGGGAGACACGACTCAGCCCCAGCATTTT
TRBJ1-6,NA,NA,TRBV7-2,CASSFAGSSRSYNSPLHF,TGTGCCAGCAGCTTCGCAGGGTCGTCGCGCTCCTATAATTCACCCCTCCACTTT
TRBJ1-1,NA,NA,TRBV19,CASSQFMRDGNTEAFF,TGTGCCAGTAGTCAGTTTATGAGGGACGGGAACACTGAAGCTTTCTTT
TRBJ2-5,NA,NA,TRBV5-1,CASRPTTQETQYF,TGCGCCAGCAGACCTACCACCCAAGAGACCCAGTACTTC
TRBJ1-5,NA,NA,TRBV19,CASSMGGVGNQPQHF,TGTGCCAGTAGTATGGGGGGGGTTGGCAATCAGCCCCAGCATTTT
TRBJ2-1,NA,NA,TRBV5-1,CASSLGVPGQGLYNEQFF,TGCGCCAGCAGCTTGGGAGTTCCCGGGCAGGGACTCTACAATGAGCAGTTCTTC
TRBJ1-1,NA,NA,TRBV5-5,CASSLGGRFMNTEAFF,TGTGCCAGCAGCTTGGGGGGGAGATTCATGAACACTGAAGCTTTCTTT
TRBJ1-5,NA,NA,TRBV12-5,CASGLVLSRLPGPQHF,TGTGCTAGTGGTTTGGTACTATCCAGGCTCCCGGGGCCCCAGCATTTT
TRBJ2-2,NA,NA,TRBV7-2,CASSHRDTVNTGELFF,TGTGCCAGCAGCCACCGGGACACCGTTAACACCGGGGAGCTGTTTTTT
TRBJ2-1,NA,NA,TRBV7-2,CASSPGVADEQFF,TGTGCCAGCAGCCCCGGGGTAGCTGATGAGCAGTTCTTC
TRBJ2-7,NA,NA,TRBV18,CASSPSLDHEQYF,TGTGCCAGCTCACCAAGTCTGGACCACGAGCAGTACTTC
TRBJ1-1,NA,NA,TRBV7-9,CASSLDLDNTEAFF,TGTGCCAGCAGCTTAGACCTCGATAACACTGAAGCTTTCTTT
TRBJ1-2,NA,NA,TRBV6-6,CASSKDGTPDGYTF,TGTGCCAGCAGCAAAGACGGGACGCCAGATGGCTACACCTTC
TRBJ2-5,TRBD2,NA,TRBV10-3,CAISDYGTSGQETQYF,TGTGCCATCAGTGATTATGGGACTAGCGGACAAGAGACCCAGTACTTC
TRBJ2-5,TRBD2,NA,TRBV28,CASSLSRGGMETQYF,TGTGCCAGCAGTTTGAGTCGGGGGGGCATGGAGACCCAGTACTTC
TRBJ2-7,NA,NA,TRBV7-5,CARSHTGPRTYEQYF,TGTGCCAGAAGCCATACGGGACCACGTACCTACGAGCAGTACTTC
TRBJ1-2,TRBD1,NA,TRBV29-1,CSVAGQTNYGYTF,TGCAGCGTTGCGGGACAGACTAACTATGGCTACACCTTC
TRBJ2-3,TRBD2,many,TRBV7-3,CASSRLAGGSTDTQYF,TGTGCCAGCAGCCGACTAGCGGGGGGGAGCACAGATACGCAGTATTTT
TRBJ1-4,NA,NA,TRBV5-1,CASRGRVATNEKLFF,TGCGCCAGCAGGGGTCGGGTCGCAACTAATGAAAAACTGTTTTTT